Shown below are 9 T cell receptor beta chains from a single sample sequenced in a study of T cell changes during pregnancy in multiple sclerosis. Sequencing used immunoSEQ multiplex PCR; TCRdb keeps in-frame clones, though not all of them. The sample yields 25,000 to 30,000 clones, roughly nine tenths seen once. Material: CD4+ T cells from peripheral blood mononuclear cells, obtained in the first trimester of pregnancy. Receptors originate from a female donor with multiple sclerosis, enrolled in a pregnancy study.

The rearrangement uses TRBV5-4 and TRBJ1-2; D is possibly TRBD1 (6 bases). Germline loops: CDR1 SGHNT, CDR2 YYREEE (reference sequence). This CDR3 is built from 16 residues. The V gene lost 3 bases and the J gene lost 2 bases, with 17 bases spanning the gap. CDR3 loop: CASSSPQGLSNYGYTF. CDR3 sequence (DNA): TGTGCCAGCAGCTCCCCTCAGGGGTTGTCCAACTATGGCTACACCTTC. The whole variable domain, remainder taken from reference TRBV5-4 and TRBJ1-2, is ETGVTQSPTHLIKTRGQQVTLRCSSQSGHNTVSWYQQALGQGPQFIFQYYREEENGRGNFPPRFSGLQFPNYSSELNVNALELDDSALYLCASSSPQGLSNYGYTFGSGTRLTVV.

The rearrangement links TRBV5-1 to TRBJ2-2; the match to TRBD2 covers 7 bases. Germline loops: CDR1 SGHRS, CDR2 YFSETQ. The J segment lost 1 base and the V segment lost 0 bases, leaving 3 bases of the junction unmatched. The CDR3 has 16 amino acids. The CDR3 region is CASSLGIAGNTGELFF. The CDR3 DNA sequence: TGCGCCAGCAGCTTGGGAATAGCGGGGAACACCGGGGAGCTGTTTTTT. The whole variable domain, filled in from reference TRBV5-1 and TRBJ2-2, reads KAGVTQTPRYLIKTRGQQVTLSCSPISGHRSVSWYQQTPGQGLQFLFEYFSETQRNKGNFPGRFSGRQFSNSRSEMNVSTLELGDSALYLCASSLGIAGNTGELFFGEGSRLTVL.

The gene calls are TRBV6-1 and TRBJ2-7, with 8 positions matching TRBD1. The CDR3 covers 17 residues. Trimming removed 2 bases from V and 5 bases from J; junction bases left unmatched: 14. Germline CDR1 MNHNS, CDR2 SASEGT. The CDR3 region is CASSEFPPQGARNEQYF. CDR3 bases: TGTGCCAGCAGTGAATTTCCGCCGCAGGGGGCACGGAACGAGCAGTACTTC.

This chain joins TRBV27 and TRBJ2-1; 9 bases match TRBD1. Germline V CDR1 and CDR2: MNHEY, SMNVEV (reference sequence). The CDR3 runs to 19 residues. Losses at the gene ends were 4 bases for V and 7 bases for J; bases not matched to a gene: 20. In nucleotides, the CDR3 is TGTGCCAGCAGTTCGAGGGGGATCCATAGGACAGGGGTGGGGAATGAGCAGTTCTTC. Protein: CASSSRGIHRTGVGNEQFF.

The genes are TRBV19 and TRBJ1-1, with 7 bases identical to TRBD1. V lost 3 bases and J lost 5; bases outside the gene matches: 6. The CDR3 spans 14 residues. The germline V gene has CDR1 LNHDA and CDR2 SQIVND (reference sequence). The chain's CDR3 is CASSILDRETEAFF. CDR3 bases: TGTGCCAGTAGTATTTTAGACAGGGAGACTGAAGCTTTCTTT.

In its sample, this clone is medium-sized. The CDR3 nucleotides read TGTGCCATCAGTGAGCCGGGGGGGCACTACAATGAGCAGTTCTTC. This translates into CAISEPGGHYNEQFF. The J gene is TRBJ2-1, the V gene TRBV10-3, with TRBD2 matching 8 bases. The CDR3 is 15 residues long. With V trimmed by 2 bases and J by 3 bases, 3 bases remained unmatched. CDR1 is ENHRY and CDR2 is SYGVKD in the germline V gene.

The chain recombines TRBV7-6 with TRBJ1-2; D not certain. Germline V gives CDR1 SGHVS, CDR2 FNYEAQ. Trimming shortened V by 2 bases and J by 4 bases, and 17 bases separated the two germline ends. The CDR3 covers 16 residues. The CDR3 loop is CASSLTWNPSGYGYTF. The CDR3 DNA reads as TGTGCCAGCAGCTTAACGTGGAATCCGTCGGGCTATGGCTACACCTTC.

The chain carries TRBV5-6 and TRBJ2-7; D is perhaps TRBD2 (5 bases). The CDR3 spans 17 residues. CDR1 and CDR2 (germline): SGHDT, YYEEEE. With 1 base removed from V and 2 bases from J, the gap between germline ends came to 19 bases. The CDR3 bases are TGTGCCAGCAGCTTGCGGTTACGGGAACTCAATACCTACGAGCAGTACTTC. It encodes CASSLRLRELNTYEQYF.

This chain connects TRBV11-2 to TRBJ1-2; TRBD1 is a possible D gene (5 bases). CDR3 length: 14 residues. Trimming cost V 2 bases and J 7 bases, with 14 bases left between them. CDR1 is SGHAT, CDR2 FQNNGV, per germline. Here the CDR3 DNA reads TGTGCCAGCAGCTTAATTGCAGGGCACAGTGGCTACACCTTC. It is translated as CASSLIAGHSGYTF.